A selection of T cell receptor beta chains follows, all from one sample in a study of blood T cell repertoires in COVID-19. TCRdb's table, derived via immunoSEQ multiplex PCR, lists solely in-frame clones and lacks some. The repertoire holds 100,000 to 140,000 clones, with 85% to 95% as singletons. The sequenced material came from peripheral blood. The receptors originated from a woman in her 30s with acute or convalescent COVID-19. Both conserved end residues are part of each CDR3. A D gene is named only where the DNA matches it firmly. Clone size is given for some rows only: seen once, a few or many times, or a class if the clone is expanded.

>TRBJ2-7|once|.|TRBV10-3
TGTGCCATCAGTGAGAGGGGTAAGGGCTACGAGCAGTACTTC
CAISERGKGYEQYF
>TRBJ2-6|.|TRBD1|TRBV7-3
TGTGCCAGCAGCTCTCGGACAGGGTCAAGCTCTGGGGCCAACGTCCTGACTTTC
CASSSRTGSSSGANVLTF
>TRBJ2-3|.|.|TRBV4-2
TGTGCCAGCAGCCAAGGCGACACAGATACGCAGTATTTT
CASSQGDTDTQYF
>TRBJ1-1|.|.|TRBV6-5
TGTGCCAGCAGTTACAACAGGAACACTGAAGCTTTCTTT
CASSYNRNTEAFF
>TRBJ2-3|.|TRBD2|TRBV4-2
TGTGCCAGCAGCCAAGACCCTGCCGCCGGTCTAGCGGGAGGGACAGATACGCAGTATTTT
CASSQDPAAGLAGGTDTQYF
>TRBJ1-5|.|TRBD1|TRBV28
TGTGCCAGCAGTTTTGGGACAGTAAATCAGCCCCAGCATTTT
CASSFGTVNQPQHF
>TRBJ2-7|.|TRBD1|TRBV5-6
TGTGCCAGCAGCTTGGAAGACAGGGGTCTTTCGTCCTACGAGCAGTACTTC
CASSLEDRGLSSYEQYF
>TRBJ1-2|once|TRBD1|TRBV6-2/TRBV6-3
TGTGCCAGCAGTCACGAGGGACAGGGTGGCTATGGCTACACCTTC
CASSHEGQGGYGYTF
>TRBJ1-2|.|.|TRBV7-9
TGTGCCAGCAGCCTACCTGGCGGGGCGAACGATGGCTACACCTTC
CASSLPGGANDGYTF
>TRBJ2-7|.|.|TRBV27
TGTGCCAGCAGTCCCCGGACACCCCACTACGAGCAGTACTTC
CASSPRTPHYEQYF
>TRBJ2-7|.|TRBD1|TRBV6-5
TGTGCCAGCAGCCCAGGGGGCATCAACGAGCAGTACTTC
CASSPGGINEQYF
>TRBJ1-1|.|.|TRBV27
TGTGCCAGCAGTTTCTGGGGACAACCAGCTTTCTTT
CASSFWGQPAFF
>TRBJ2-7|.|TRBD1|TRBV4-1
TGCGCCAGCAGCCAGCGGATGACAGGGGCCGAGCAGTACTTC
CASSQRMTGAEQYF
>TRBJ2-5|.|TRBD1|TRBV18
TGTGCCAGCTCACTCACGGACAGGGAAAAGACCCAGTACTTC
CASSLTDREKTQYF
>TRBJ1-1|.|TRBD1|TRBV5-1
TGCGCCAGCAGCTACCCGGGACAGGGAGCTGAAGCTTTCTTT
CASSYPGQGAEAFF
>TRBJ1-5|.|TRBD1|TRBV11-3
TGTGCCAGCAGTCATACGACAGGGGCGGGTCAGCCCCAGCATTTT
CASSHTTGAGQPQHF
>TRBJ2-7|.|.|TRBV7-2
TGTGCCAGCAGCTTAAACGGGGATCCCCCCTACGAGCAGTACTTC
CASSLNGDPPYEQYF
>TRBJ2-7|.|TRBD1|TRBV7-2
TGTGCCAGCAGCTGGTACCCGGGACAGGGGGGTTACGAGCAGTACTTC
CASSWYPGQGGYEQYF
>TRBJ1-1|.|.|TRBV5-5
TGTGCCAGCAGCTTGGGCAGTCACAACACTGAAGCTTTCTTT
CASSLGSHNTEAFF
>TRBJ2-2|.|.|TRBV4-3
TGCGCCAGCAGCCAAGAAGGGGCCCCCGGGGAGCTGTTTTTT
CASSQEGAPGELFF
>TRBJ1-5|.|TRBD1|TRBV6-5
TGTGCCAGCAGAGGACAGGATTGGAATCAGCCCCAGCATTTT
CASRGQDWNQPQHF
>TRBJ1-2|once|.|TRBV18
TGTGCCAGCTCACCCGCATTTCGAGCTGAATATGGCTACACCTTC
CASSPAFRAEYGYTF
>TRBJ1-5|.|.|TRBV4-1
TGCGCCAGCAGCCAAGAACCGAGACAGCCCCAGCATTTT
CASSQEPRQPQHF
>TRBJ1-5|.|TRBD1|TRBV7-8
TGTGCCAGCAGCCTTATCCAGGGGGACGGCAGCAATCAGCCCCAGCATTTT
CASSLIQGDGSNQPQHF
>TRBJ1-1|.|TRBD1|TRBV19
TGTGCCAGCACGAACCTGTGGACAGGGCGGAACACTGAAGCTTTCTTT
CASTNLWTGRNTEAFF
>TRBJ1-6|.|TRBD1|TRBV10-3
TGTGCCATCAGTGATGAGGGGGCGCCTAATTCACCCCTCCACTTT
CAISDEGAPNSPLHF